The table lists the clone carrying this T cell receptor beta chain with a few counts. Its antigen is currently unknown. TCR beta CDR3 regions were amplified from RNA transcripts. RT-PCR in the first round (using the HTBI primer set) targeted the TCR CDR3. TCRdb re-called the multiplex PCR reads with MiXCR, one entry per CDR3 protein. The sample has under 300,000 distinct CDR3 sequences, roughly an eighth seen once. The junction had 14 bases not matched to a gene; V was cut back by 6 bases and J by 8 bases. The CDR3 is 16 amino acids. Per the germline V gene, CDR1 is SGHDN and CDR2 is FVKESK. An absence of ophthalmopathy progression within 18 months meant stable Graves' hyperthyroidism. Fresh peripheral blood, 10 ml, yielded the PBMCs. The sample comes from a study of T cells in Graves' hyperthyroidism and ophthalmopathy. Study results and caveats: Expanded thyroid clonotypes (above 0.001) were mostly also found in blood.

Sequenced input: blood. The genes are TRBV14 and TRBJ2-1, with 9 positions matching TRBD2. This receptor was identified in a woman in her thirties or forties with Graves' hyperthyroidism. The chain's CDR3 is CASRLAGGPSSYEQFF. As DNA, the CDR3 is TGTGCCAGCAGGTTGGCGGGAGGGCCCTCGTCCTATGAGCAGTTCTTC. Combining the CDR3 with reference TRBV14 and TRBJ2-1 gives the whole variable domain EAGVTQFPSHSVIEKGQTVTLRCDPISGHDNLYWYRRVMGKEIKFLLHFVKESKQDESGMPNNRFLAERTGGTYSTLKVQPAELEDSGVYFCASRLAGGPSSYEQFFGPGTRLTVL.